The 10 T cell receptor beta chains below were found in one sample sequenced in a study of blood T cell repertoires in COVID-19. The table came from immunoSEQ multiplex PCR; TCRdb's copy has only in-frame clones and leaves some out. Of about 180,000 clones listed, about 81% were seen once; the top ten hold 12%. The sample comprised peripheral blood. The receptors here all came from a woman older than 75 with COVID-19, enrolled during active disease.

This chain uses TRBV18 with TRBJ1-6; 8 bases are shared with TRBD1. CDR1 is KGHSH and CDR2 is LQKENI in the germline V gene. The CDR3 runs 15 residues. The trim removed 5 bases at V and 5 bases at J, leaving 5 bases unmatched. The CDR3 region is CASSAGTGDNSPLHF. The CDR3 DNA is TGTGCCAGCTCAGCCGGGACAGGCGATAATTCACCCCTCCACTTT.

The chain has TRBV5-1 and TRBJ1-2; no reliable D call. The germline CDR1 and CDR2 sequences are SGHRS and YFSETQ. V gave up 4 bases and J gave up 3 bases, with 19 bases separating them. The CDR3 extends over 16 amino acids. The CDR3 protein is CASSLNGRYYDYGYTF. The DNA of the CDR3 is TGCGCCAGCAGCCTCAACGGCCGCTACTATGACTATGGCTACACCTTC.

The chain couples TRBV7-9 to TRBJ2-6; D unresolved. Looked up from germline, CDR1 is SEHNR and CDR2 is FQNEAQ (reference sequence). Trimming shortened V by 1 base and J by 0 bases, and 7 bases separated the two germline ends. The CDR3 covers 16 residues. The CDR3 is CASSLGSSSGANVLTF. DNA of the CDR3: TGTGCCAGCAGCTTAGGCAGTTCCTCTGGGGCCAACGTCCTGACTTTC.

This chain joins TRBV7-9 and TRBJ2-1, with D possibly TRBD2 on 5 matching bases. Trimming removed 7 bases at V and 5 bases at J, with 15 bases between. This CDR3 has 14 amino acids. Germline CDR1 is SEHNR and CDR2 is FQNEAQ (reference sequence). The CDR3 loop is CASTPPEGHNEQFF. Written as DNA, the CDR3 is TGTGCCAGCACCCCCCCCGAGGGTCACAATGAGCAGTTCTTC.

CDR3 residues: CASTPGPWQYSRNTEAFF. The CDR3 DNA reads as TGTGCCAGTACCCCAGGTCCGTGGCAGTATTCTCGGAACACTGAAGCTTTCTTT. The rearrangement links TRBV19 to TRBJ1-1; D not certain. Germline CDR1 and CDR2: LNHDA and SQIVND (reference sequence). CDR3 size: 18 residues. Trimming removed 7 bases at V and 1 base at J, with 25 bases between.

The chain couples TRBV5-4 to TRBJ1-2, with 8 bases lining up with TRBD1. This CDR3 has 13 residues. The V segment lost 4 bases and the J segment 4 bases; nucleotides outside the gene matches: 3. Germline-derived CDR1 and CDR2 are SGHNT and YYREEE (reference sequence). The CDR3 region has the DNA TGTGCCAGCAGCCAGACAGGGGTCTATGGCTACACCTTC. Translating it yields CASSQTGVYGYTF. Variable domain in full (rest from reference TRBV5-4 and TRBJ1-2): ETGVTQSPTHLIKTRGQQVTLRCSSQSGHNTVSWYQQALGQGPQFIFQYYREEENGRGNFPPRFSGLQFPNYSSELNVNALELDDSALYLCASSQTGVYGYTFGSGTRLTVV.

This clone occurred a few times. This chain joins TRBV7-9 and TRBJ2-1; D uncertain. CDR3 length: 14 residues. The ends were cut back, 5 bases at V and 6 bases at J, with 14 bases in the middle. Germline loops: CDR1 SEHNR, CDR2 FQNEAQ (reference sequence). CDR3 protein: CASSPPVSPNEQFF. The CDR3 DNA sequence: TGTGCCAGCAGCCCGCCGGTTAGTCCCAATGAGCAGTTCTTC.

The rearrangement links TRBV15 to TRBJ2-4; 7 nucleotides align to TRBD1. V lost 2 bases, J lost 6 bases, and 7 bases stayed unmatched. This CDR3 comprises 15 residues. Germline V gene data show CDR1 as LNHNV and CDR2 as YYDKDF (reference sequence). CDR3 sequence: CATSRLGQLVNIQYF. In DNA, the CDR3 is TGTGCCACCAGCAGACTGGGACAGCTTGTAAACATTCAGTACTTC.

This sequence joins TRBV7-2 and TRBJ2-7; 14 positions agree with TRBD2. With 5 bases clipped from V and 2 bases from J, the junction kept 8 bases outside the gene matches. The V gene's germline CDR1 is SGHTA and CDR2 FQGNSA. The CDR3 extends over 17 amino acids. The CDR3 DNA is TGTGCCAGCAGCCAGGGACTAGCGGGGGTCCCTACCTACGAGCAGTACTTC. Translation gives CASSQGLAGVPTYEQYF.

This clone occurred once. The rearrangement joins TRBV19 to TRBJ1-2; 9 positions match TRBD1. The CDR3 spans 15 residues. The V gene's germline CDR1 is LNHDA and CDR2 SQIVND (reference sequence). After removal of 3 bases from V and 4 bases from J, the junction contained 6 bases not matched to a gene. The CDR3 protein is CASSIGTGYPYGYTF. The CDR3 region has the DNA TGTGCCAGTAGTATTGGGACAGGGTATCCCTATGGCTACACCTTC.